This TCR beta chain appears in the sequencing data of a study of beta chain features in type 1 diabetes (dated by TCRdb to between 2017 and 2018). Context from the whole study: Patients and healthy donors did not differ in mean age, gender distribution, total cell number or subset yield. Across all samples, fewer than 130 million sorted cells were examined, and cell number per subset correlated strongly with RNA yield. Regulatory and stem cell-like memory subsets were obtained from only 8 patients and about eight healthy donors, while naive and central memory subsets were obtained from all 30 or so donors. In the study, recently diagnosed type 1 diabetes patients and matched healthy donors were compared on the TCRB repertoires of their sorted circulating CD4+ T cell subsets. The full study reports these points: At VDJ recombination sites, type 1 diabetes patients had fewer insertions and more deleted nucleotides, which implies abnormalities in thymic rearrangement. Because cDNA rather than genomic DNA was sequenced, highly expressing activated cells could have been over-represented, although no difference in activation and CD3 levels was found between groups. Because the HLA sub-analyses included only small numbers of individuals, any influence of HLA type on TCRB rearrangement was left unresolved. A moderate but significant shortening of TCRB CDR3 length was observed in type 1 diabetes patients in all four CD4+ subsets. Naive, central memory and regulatory TCRB repertoires appeared to be more similar among patients than among healthy donors. Shorter templates might have been favored by PCR, but patient and control samples were amplified and corrected together, so both groups would have been affected equally by any skew.

As regards this clone: What antigen it recognizes has not been identified. No much larger clone is present one base from it, and per-base qualities are unavailable.

A single peripheral blood draw of approximately 120 mL on average was collected from each donor into heparinised tubes. A BD FACSAria II was used to sort naive, central memory, regulatory and stem cell-like memory CD4+ T cells with a panel that included CD45RO, CCR7, CD25, CD127, CD95 and CD27. Purity was above 95% for every sorted population. PBMCs were isolated right away by Lymphoprep density gradient centrifugation and were stained directly, without culture. Samples were stained and sorted in pairs, with one healthy donor and one patient per experiment, so that batch effects were minimized. All of the isolated RNA was reverse transcribed with the High Capacity cDNA Reverse Transcription Kit, so expressed TCRB transcripts were sequenced. Deep immunoSEQ sequencing was performed on naive, central memory and regulatory T cell samples, with an average of about 3.6 million total reads per sample. Sorted cells were lysed in RLT buffer, and RNA was extracted using DNase-treated RNeasy Micro or Mini kits according to cell number. To prevent cross-contamination, each cell subset was processed individually, whereas patient and healthy donor samples were processed jointly. Using the immunoSEQ multiplex PCR, TCRB sequences were amplified from cDNA into 87-bp fragments spanning the CDR3 region. The amplicons were sequenced using the Illumina HiSeq platform. Per the source publication's procedure: Synthetic template baselines were used to correct PCR bias computationally, reads within Hamming distance 2 were collapsed, and singletons that could not be merged were discarded. Reads were aligned against IMGT so that V, D and J genes, CDR3 length and insertions or deletions at six rearrangement sites could be assigned. Within each subset, clonotype counts were normalized to sorted cell number, and only after that were true diversity and Gini coefficients computed with the tcR R package. The overlap coefficient, calculated on TCRB nucleotide sequences, was used to quantify repertoire sharing. Sourced from immuneACCESS, this table was stored by TCRdb with only in-frame sequences that have V and J called. A share of the clones is absent; for the studies checked, an unresolved V gene accounts for under half, and the remainder has no known explanation. D and trimming were read from the DNA, whereas the V and J calls and clone size are those reported in that table. This sample lists fewer than 200,000 clones; 7.5% to 10% were detected once. The leading ten clones occupy 0.65% of the sample.

Unmatched junction bases come to 7, with V trimmed by 0 bases and J by 5 bases. CDR1 is given as MNHEY and CDR2 as SVGAGI, both from the germline V gene. Spanning cysteine to phenylalanine, the CDR3 consists of 16 amino acids. Only the CDR3 part of the read is kept: 48 bases, read in frame from the first base. Material for sequencing was central memory CD4+ T cells from blood. Recombination joined TRBV6-5 with TRBJ2-3; the central 8 bases match TRBD2. The source is a man younger than 35 in good health. The bases are TGTGCCAGCAGTTACTCCGGCGGGGGGCCAGAAGATACGCAGTATTTT. Its translation reads: CASSYSGGGPEDTQYF.